The next 30 T cell receptor beta chains were all read from a single sample in a study of graft-versus-host responses after intestinal transplantation. Method: immunoSEQ multiplex PCR; TCRdb's copy keeps in-frame clones and lacks some. Here the sample spans 80,000 to 95,000 clones, over 80% being singletons. No antigen has been assigned to these receptors. The sequenced sample was unstimulated CD8+ T cells sorted from spleen or lymph node cells, obtained before intestinal transplant. The receptors derive from a human donor who received an intestinal transplant.

The CDR3 sequence: CASSFGGQGAPEQFF. The CDR3 bases are TGTGCCAGCAGCTTTGGTGGACAGGGGGCACCTGAGCAGTTCTTC. The chain employs TRBV5-6 and TRBJ2-1, with 11 nucleotides matching TRBD1. V shed 2 bases and J 9 bases; nucleotides not matched to a gene: 7. Germline CDR1 SGHDT, CDR2 YYEEEE. The CDR3 has 15 amino acids. The full variable domain, its missing parts supplied by reference TRBV5-6 and TRBJ2-1, is DAGVTQSPTHLIKTRGQQVTLRCSPKSGHDTVSWYQQALGQGPQFIFQYYEEEERQRGNFPDRFSGHQFPNYSSELNVNALLLGDSALYLCASSFGGQGAPEQFFGPGTRLTVL.

The chain joins TRBV4-1 to TRBJ1-4; no clear D gene. The CDR3 loop spans 16 amino acids. Germline CDR1 reads MGHRA; CDR2 reads YSYEKL. Trimming stripped 0 bases from V and 5 bases from J, with 13 bases between. The CDR3 DNA is TGCGCCAGCAGCCAAGATGGGTTCCAGTCGAATGAAAAACTGTTTTTT. It encodes CASSQDGFQSNEKLFF.

V is TRBV6-1 and J is TRBJ2-3, with TRBD1 matching 11 bases. The CDR3 totals 17 residues. The germline CDR1 and CDR2 sequences are MNHNS and SASEGT. V shed 1 base and J 2 bases; nucleotides not matched to a gene: 5. The CDR3 region has the DNA TGTGCCAGCAGTGAAGGATGGGGACAGGGGGACACAGATACGCAGTATTTT. It codes for CASSEGWGQGDTDTQYF.

The gene calls are TRBV5-1 and TRBJ2-3; 10 nucleotides agree with TRBD2. Germline loops: CDR1 SGHRS, CDR2 YFSETQ. The V and J ends lost 1 base and 4 bases, in that order; junction bases with no gene match: 9. The CDR3 has 17 amino acids. The CDR3 sequence is CASSLLTLAGVADTQYF. CDR3 sequence (DNA): TGCGCCAGCAGCTTGTTGACCCTAGCGGGAGTGGCAGATACGCAGTATTTT.

The chain links TRBV7-6 to TRBJ1-2, with D possibly TRBD1 on 5 matching bases. The germline CDR1 and CDR2 sequences are SGHVS and FNYEAQ. The CDR3 spans 13 residues. The V gene lost 3 bases and the J gene lost 8 bases, with 13 bases spanning the gap. The CDR3: CASSFGGSEGYTF. The CDR3 DNA follows: TGTGCCAGCAGCTTCGGGGGTTCAGAGGGCTACACCTTC.

The chain carries TRBV5-4 and TRBJ1-1; perhaps TRBD1 as D (6 bases). Deletions cut 3 bases from V and 1 base from J, with 13 bases between. Looked up from germline, CDR1 is SGHNT and CDR2 is YYREEE (reference sequence). CDR3 length: 15 amino acids. CDR3 DNA sequence: TGTGCCAGCAGCTCTTTGGGGACAAGGAACACTGAAGCTTTCTTT. Protein product: CASSSLGTRNTEAFF. Filled out from reference TRBV5-4 and TRBJ1-1, the complete variable domain reads ETGVTQSPTHLIKTRGQQVTLRCSSQSGHNTVSWYQQALGQGPQFIFQYYREEENGRGNFPPRFSGLQFPNYSSELNVNALELDDSALYLCASSSLGTRNTEAFFGQGTRLTVV.

The rearrangement joins TRBV19 to TRBJ1-5; 7 bases agree with TRBD1. The CDR3 spans 14 residues. J was trimmed by 8 bases and V by 1 base; bases with no gene match: 5. The germline V gene has CDR1 LNHDA and CDR2 SQIVND (reference sequence). CDR3 DNA: TGTGCCAGTAGTATAGTTAACAGGGGAGAGCCCCAGCATTTT. This gives the protein CASSIVNRGEPQHF.

This sequence joins TRBV30 and TRBJ2-1, with 9 bases lining up with TRBD2. CDR1 is GTSNPN, CDR2 SVGIG, per germline (reference sequence). This CDR3 is built from 16 residues. V trimming: 0 bases; J trimming: 2 bases; junction bases outside the gene matches: 5. The CDR3 DNA reads TGTGCCTGGAGTGTACGGTCTAGCGGGGCCTACAATGAGCAGTTCTTC. Its translation is CAWSVRSSGAYNEQFF.

Of note for this clone: The junction and the germline gene differ at one end; a read error may be behind it. The V gene is TRBV7-9, the J gene TRBJ2-5; the D is unclear. The CDR3 covers 11 residues. Germline CDR1 is SEHNR and CDR2 is FQNEAQ (reference sequence). The CDR3 nucleotides read TGTGCCAGCAGATTAGAAGAGACCCAGTACTTC. As protein: CASRLEETQYF.

V is TRBV13 and J is TRBJ2-7; 7 bases are a match to TRBD1. J was trimmed by 0 bases and V by 8 bases; bases with no gene match: 7. CDR3 length: 14 amino acids. CDR1 is PRHDT and CDR2 is FYEKMQ in the germline V gene (reference sequence). As DNA, the CDR3 is TGTGCCAGCCGGAGACAGGGTGGCTCCTACGAGCAGTACTTC. Its translation is CASRRQGGSYEQYF.

V and J are TRBV7-2 and TRBJ2-7; 8 nucleotides match TRBD1. Germline lookup yields CDR1 SGHTA and CDR2 FQGNSA. Trimming removed 8 bases from V and 3 bases from J; junction bases left unmatched: 15. There are 16 residues in the CDR3. CDR3 in DNA: TGTGCCAGCTCCAGGGGCAAGGACAGGGATTTCTACGAGCAGTACTTC. Translation gives CASSRGKDRDFYEQYF.

The rearrangement links TRBV9 to TRBJ2-2, with unresolved D. The V end lost 0 bases, the J end lost 5 bases, and 11 bases lay between the germline ends. This CDR3 spans 15 amino acids. Germline V gene lookup returns CDR1 SGDLS and CDR2 YYNGEE. The CDR3 DNA reads TGTGCCAGCAGCGTAGGCAGCGCAAATACCGGGGAGCTGTTTTTT. Its translation: CASSVGSANTGELFF.

This sequence joins TRBV6-6 and TRBJ2-2; 7 nucleotides match TRBD1. CDR1 and CDR2 from the germline V gene are MNHNY and SVGAGI (reference sequence). CDR3 length: 14 residues. J gave up 6 bases and V 2 bases, and 3 bases lay outside the gene matches. The CDR3 nucleotides are TGTGCCAGCAGTTACCAGGGGGACGCCGGGGAGCTGTTTTTT. Its translation is CASSYQGDAGELFF.

The V gene is TRBV28, the J gene TRBJ2-7, with TRBD1 identical over 8 bases. The CDR3 contains 14 residues. Losses at the gene ends were 6 bases for V and 2 bases for J; bases not matched to a gene: 6. Germline CDR1 reads MDHEN; CDR2 reads SYDVKM. DNA for the CDR3: TGTGCCAGCAGACGGGACAGGTTGGCCTACGAGCAGTACTTC. Translated: CASRRDRLAYEQYF. Full variable domain (rest looked up from reference TRBV28 and TRBJ2-7): DVKVTQSSRYLVKRTGEKVFLECVQDMDHENMFWYRQDPGLGLRLIYFSYDVKMKEKGDIPEGYSVSREKKERFSLILESASTNQTSMYLCASRRDRLAYEQYFGPGTRLTVT.

V gene TRBV4-2 combines with J gene TRBJ2-5, with 7 bases lining up with TRBD2. The CDR3 consists of 15 residues. The junction had 5 bases not matched to a gene; V was cut back by 1 base and J by 3 bases. Germline V gene data show CDR1 as LGHNA and CDR2 as YNFKEQ. CDR3: CASSQASLAEETQYF. As DNA, the CDR3 is TGTGCCAGCAGCCAAGCTTCCCTAGCGGAAGAGACCCAGTACTTC.

The chain couples TRBV6-5 to TRBJ2-5; D may match TRBD1 or TRBD2 (5 bases each). The CDR3 has 15 amino acids. CDR1 is MNHEY and CDR2 is SVGAGI in the germline V gene. The V end lost 5 bases, the J end lost 4 bases, and 17 bases lay between the germline ends. CDR3 amino acids: CASSLRDDPGETQYF. CDR3 nucleotides: TGTGCCAGCAGTCTCCGGGACGACCCGGGAGAGACCCAGTACTTC.

This rearrangement joins TRBV18 to TRBJ1-1; the match to TRBD1 covers 8 bases. Germline V gene sequence: CDR1 KGHSH, CDR2 LQKENI. The V and J ends lost 6 bases and 4 bases, in that order; junction bases with no gene match: 7. This CDR3 has 14 amino acids. CDR3 loop: CASSRRGRGTEAFF. The CDR3 DNA follows: TGTGCCAGCTCCCGCAGGGGGCGTGGCACTGAAGCTTTCTTT.

This chain joins TRBV7-6 and TRBJ2-2; D possibly corresponds to TRBD2 (6 bases). This CDR3 has 17 amino acids. V was clipped by 2 bases and J by 1 base, with 14 bases between them. CDR1 and CDR2 (germline): SGHVS, FNYEAQ. The chain's CDR3 is CASSLNLGAGNTGELFF. CDR3 sequence (DNA): TGTGCCAGCAGCTTAAATCTGGGAGCGGGGAACACCGGGGAGCTGTTTTTT.

The genes are TRBV7-6 and TRBJ1-4; D is unclear. The CDR3 runs 14 residues. The germline V and J ends were trimmed by 6 bases and 5 bases, with 13 bases remaining between them. Germline-derived CDR1 and CDR2 are SGHVS and FNYEAQ. As DNA, the CDR3 is TGTGCCAGCAGAGTAGACCCGGGGAATGAAAAACTGTTTTTT. Encoded protein: CASRVDPGNEKLFF.

The chain carries TRBV7-3 and TRBJ2-1, with 8 bases fitting TRBD1. The junction had 13 bases not matched to a gene; V was cut back by 5 bases and J by 7 bases. The CDR3 has 16 residues. From germline, CDR1 is SGHTA and CDR2 FQGTGA. The CDR3 region has the DNA TGTGCCAGCAGCCTACTTGGGACAGGTTTGTTAAATGAGCAGTTCTTC. Protein: CASSLLGTGLLNEQFF. The full variable domain, its missing parts supplied by reference TRBV7-3 and TRBJ2-1, is GAGVSQTPSNKVTEKGKYVELRCDPISGHTALYWYRQSLGQGPEFLIYFQGTGAADDSGLPNDRFFAVRPEGSVSTLKIQRTERGDSAVYLCASSLLGTGLLNEQFFGPGTRLTVL.

The chain employs TRBV14 and TRBJ2-1; 9 positions agree with TRBD2. With 0 bases clipped from V and 0 bases from J, the junction kept 9 bases outside the gene matches. Germline assignment: CDR1 SGHDN and CDR2 FVKESK. The CDR3 runs to 19 residues. The DNA for the CDR3 is TGTGCCAGCAGCCAAGATCGGGGCGGGGGGGCCCGCTCCTACAATGAGCAGTTCTTC. It yields the protein CASSQDRGGGARSYNEQFF.

About this clone: Other nucleotide sequences in the sample specify the same CDR3. The chain links TRBV6-5 to TRBJ2-3, with 7 bases that match TRBD1. The CDR3 totals 16 residues. The germline V gene encodes CDR1 MNHEY and CDR2 SVGAGI. With 2 bases clipped from V and 4 bases from J, the junction kept 9 bases outside the gene matches. The DNA of the CDR3 is TGTGCCAGCAGTTACCAAGGGGGCCCAGTTGCAGATACGCAGTATTTT. Translated, it gives CASSYQGGPVADTQYF.

The rearrangement joins TRBV5-5 to TRBJ2-2; D call uncertain. The V end lost 3 bases, the J end lost 0 bases, and 3 bases lay between the germline ends. Germline CDR1 is SGHKS and CDR2 is YYEKEE (reference sequence). This CDR3 has 13 amino acids. The CDR3 spells CASSYANTGELFF. In DNA, the CDR3 is TGTGCCAGCAGCTACGCGAACACCGGGGAGCTGTTTTTT.

This chain links TRBV13 with TRBJ2-7, with D perhaps matching TRBD1 (6 bases). Trimming cost V 5 bases and J 0 bases, with 14 bases left between them. The CDR3 is 15 residues long. From germline, CDR1 is PRHDT and CDR2 FYEKMQ (reference sequence). In DNA form, the CDR3 reads TGTGCCAGCAGCCCACAGGGCCAAGTCTCCTACGAGCAGTACTTC. Its protein is CASSPQGQVSYEQYF.

Here the CDR3 DNA reads TGTGCCAGCAGTTCACAGGGGGCTTACACTGAAGCTTTCTTT. Its protein product is CASSSQGAYTEAFF. This rearrangement joins TRBV27 to TRBJ1-1; 9 nucleotides agree with TRBD1. Looked up from germline, CDR1 is MNHEY and CDR2 is SMNVEV (reference sequence). With V trimmed by 4 bases and J by 3 bases, 3 bases remained unmatched. The CDR3 spans 14 residues.

The chain carries TRBV10-2 and TRBJ1-5, with 7 bases identical to TRBD1. After removal of 2 bases from V and 0 bases from J, the junction contained 1 base not matched to a gene. This CDR3 region has 15 residues. The germline gives CDR1 WSHSY, CDR2 SAAADI. CDR3 coding DNA: TGCGCCAGCAGTGAGGGACAGGATAGCAATCAGCCCCAGCATTTT. It is translated as CASSEGQDSNQPQHF.

The CDR3 DNA sequence: TGTGCCAGCAGTTTGGAGGGGACAGACTACAATGAGCAGTTCTTC. Translated: CASSLEGTDYNEQFF. The chain combines TRBV28 with TRBJ2-1; maybe TRBD1 (7 bases). Trimming stripped 3 bases from V and 3 bases from J, with 12 bases between. This CDR3 is built from 15 residues. Germline CDR1 reads MDHEN; CDR2 reads SYDVKM. The variable domain in full, completed from reference TRBV28 and TRBJ2-1, reads DVKVTQSSRYLVKRTGEKVFLECVQDMDHENMFWYRQDPGLGLRLIYFSYDVKMKEKGDIPEGYSVSREKKERFSLILESASTNQTSMYLCASSLEGTDYNEQFFGPGTRLTVL.

The genes are TRBV6-5 and TRBJ1-6; no firm D call. The CDR3 has 14 residues. Germline lookup yields CDR1 MNHEY and CDR2 SVGAGI. V was trimmed by 6 bases and J by 9 bases, leaving 15 bases between them. CDR3 protein: CASSRYYQPSPLHF. The CDR3 DNA follows: TGTGCCAGCAGCCGGTATTATCAGCCTTCACCCCTCCACTTT.

The chain combines TRBV4-1 with TRBJ2-3; perhaps TRBD2 as D (6 bases). The CDR3 spans 17 residues. Germline V gives CDR1 MGHRA, CDR2 YSYEKL. V shed 4 bases and J shed 5 bases, with 22 bases lying between them. CDR3 sequence: CASSRLPGLSTGDTQYF. The DNA for the CDR3 is TGCGCCAGCAGCCGACTCCCGGGACTTAGTACCGGAGATACGCAGTATTTT.

This chain connects TRBV29-1 to TRBJ1-2; D remains ambiguous. This CDR3 has 11 residues. Trimming pared 4 bases from V and 1 base from J, leaving 4 bases between. CDR1 and CDR2 from the germline V gene are SQVTM and ANQGSEA. CDR3 coding DNA: TGCAGCGTTGTGGATAACTATGGCTACACCTTC. Protein sequence: CSVVDNYGYTF.